This TCR beta chain came from a study of T cell changes during pregnancy in multiple sclerosis. This clone appeared once. Sequencing was performed with immunoSEQ multiplex PCR; in TCRdb, only in-frame clones are kept and a portion is missing. In the table there are 35,000 to 45,000 clones, about 85% of which are singletons. The CDR3 consists of 20 residues. This sample comprised CD4+ T cells from peripheral blood mononuclear cells, obtained after pregnancy. The chain links TRBV21-1 to TRBJ1-3; the D call in the table, TRBD1, was not verified against the DNA. TRBV21-1 corresponds to a pseudogene. This clonotype was obtained from a female donor with multiple sclerosis, enrolled in a pregnancy study. CDR3 in DNA: TGTGCCAGCAGCAAAGACGGTCCCCAGTTGGGGCAATCAGGAGGAAACACCATATATTTT. It yields the protein CASSKDGPQLGQSGGNTIYF.